The present T cell receptor (beta chain) was sequenced within a study of beta chain features in type 1 diabetes. Study as a whole: The number of sorted cells examined across all samples was 107,917,701. Study results and caveats: Across all four CD4+ subsets, people with type 1 diabetes showed modestly shorter TCRB CDR3s. Cells with high TCR expression could be over-represented when cDNA is sequenced.

Each sorted population was over 98% pure. The authors reverse transcribed all of the isolated RNA, so sequencing captured expressed TCRB transcripts. Sequencing was performed with immunoSEQ multiplex PCR; in TCRdb, only in-frame clones are kept and a portion is missing. The sample holds almost 350,000 clones, roughly 9% seen once. Between the trimmed V and J ends, which lost 2 bases and 7 bases, there was a span of 12 bases. The CDR3 covers 14 residues. Germline V gene lookup returns CDR1 GTSNPN and CDR2 SVGIG (reference sequence). This clone turned up a few times. Its target is unknown. Sequencing input: central memory CD4+ T cells from blood. This receptor was identified in a man aged 25 to 40 with type 1 diabetes. The rearrangement links TRBV30 to TRBJ1-6; maybe TRBD1 (6 bases). CDR3 region: CAWSRQEGNSPLHF. The CDR3 DNA sequence: TGTGCCTGGAGTCGACAGGAGGGAAATTCACCCCTCCACTTT.